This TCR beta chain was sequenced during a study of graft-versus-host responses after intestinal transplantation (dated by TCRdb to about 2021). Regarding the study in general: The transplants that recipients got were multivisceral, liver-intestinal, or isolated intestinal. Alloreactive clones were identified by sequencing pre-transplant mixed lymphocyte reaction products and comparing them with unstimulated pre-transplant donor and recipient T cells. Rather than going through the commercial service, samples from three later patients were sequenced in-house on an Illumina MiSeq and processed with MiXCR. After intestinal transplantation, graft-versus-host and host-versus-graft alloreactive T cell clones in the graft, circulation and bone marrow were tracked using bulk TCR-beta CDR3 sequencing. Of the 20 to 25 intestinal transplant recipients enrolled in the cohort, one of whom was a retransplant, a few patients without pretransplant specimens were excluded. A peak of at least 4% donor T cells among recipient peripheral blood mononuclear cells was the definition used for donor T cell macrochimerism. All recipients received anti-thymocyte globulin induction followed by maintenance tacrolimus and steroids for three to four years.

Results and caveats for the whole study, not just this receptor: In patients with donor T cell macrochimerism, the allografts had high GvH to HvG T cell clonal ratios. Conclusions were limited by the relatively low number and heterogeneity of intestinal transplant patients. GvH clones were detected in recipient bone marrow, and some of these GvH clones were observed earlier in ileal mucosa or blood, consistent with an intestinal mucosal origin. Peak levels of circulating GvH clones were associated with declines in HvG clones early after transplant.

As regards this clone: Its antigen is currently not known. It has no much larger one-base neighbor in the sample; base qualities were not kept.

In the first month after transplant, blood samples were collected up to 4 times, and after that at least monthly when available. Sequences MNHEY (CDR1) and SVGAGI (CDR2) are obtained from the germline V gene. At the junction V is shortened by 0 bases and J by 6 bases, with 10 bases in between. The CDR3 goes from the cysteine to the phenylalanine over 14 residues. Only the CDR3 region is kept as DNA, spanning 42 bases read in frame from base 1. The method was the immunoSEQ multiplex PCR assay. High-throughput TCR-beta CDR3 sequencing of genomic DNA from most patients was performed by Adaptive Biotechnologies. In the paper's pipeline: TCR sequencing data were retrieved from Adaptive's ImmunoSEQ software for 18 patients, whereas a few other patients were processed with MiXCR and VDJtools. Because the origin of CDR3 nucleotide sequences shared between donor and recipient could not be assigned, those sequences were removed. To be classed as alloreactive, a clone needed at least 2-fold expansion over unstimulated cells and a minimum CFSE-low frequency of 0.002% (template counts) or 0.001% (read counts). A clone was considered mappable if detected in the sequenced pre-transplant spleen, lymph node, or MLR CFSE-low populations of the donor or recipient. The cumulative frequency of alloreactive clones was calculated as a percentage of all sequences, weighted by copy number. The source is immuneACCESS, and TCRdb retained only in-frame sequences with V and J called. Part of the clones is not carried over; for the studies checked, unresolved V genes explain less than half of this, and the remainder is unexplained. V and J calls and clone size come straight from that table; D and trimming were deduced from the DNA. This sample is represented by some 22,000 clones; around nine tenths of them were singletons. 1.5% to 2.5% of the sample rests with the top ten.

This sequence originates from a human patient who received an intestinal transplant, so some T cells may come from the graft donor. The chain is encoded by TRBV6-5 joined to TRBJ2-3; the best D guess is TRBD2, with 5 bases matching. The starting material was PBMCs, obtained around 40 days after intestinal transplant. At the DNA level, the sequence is TGTGCCAGCAGTTACTCGAGAGCGGTGGATACGCAGTATTTT. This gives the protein CASSYSRAVDTQYF.